The 24 T cell receptor beta chains listed next were all sequenced from one sample in a study of OX40 agonist ivuxolimab in advanced cancers. Assay used: immunoSEQ multiplex PCR; TCRdb lists only in-frame clones, some missing. The sample records 90,000 or so clones, around 87% being singletons. Sequencing was performed on CD4+ or CD8+ T cells sorted from blood, taken in a trial of the OX40 agonist ivuxolimab. These receptors originate from an adult with an advanced solid tumor such as melanoma, head and neck, liver or kidney cancer.

The J gene is TRBJ1-5, the V gene TRBV7-2, with 10 bases that match TRBD1. The CDR3 totals 16 residues. With V trimmed by 1 base and J by 2 bases, 2 bases remained unmatched. CDR1 is SGHTA and CDR2 is FQGNSA in the germline V gene. CDR3 loop: CASSLVGTGGNQPQHF. The CDR3 region has the DNA TGTGCCAGCAGCTTAGTGGGGACAGGGGGCAATCAGCCCCAGCATTTT.

With regard to this clone: Other DNA sequences within the sample encode an identical CDR3. The V and J genes are TRBV2 and TRBJ2-5; unclear D gene. Per the germline V gene, CDR1 is SNHLY and CDR2 is FYNNEI. This CDR3 is 11 amino acids long. Trimming left V 7 bases short and J 2 bases short, with 5 bases between. CDR3 DNA: TGTGCCAGCACCTATCAAGAGACCCAGTACTTC. Amino acids: CASTYQETQYF.

The chain recombines TRBV11-1 with TRBJ2-3; no clear D. V was trimmed by 3 bases and J by 6 bases, leaving 10 bases between them. The germline gives CDR1 SGHAT, CDR2 FQDESV (reference sequence). The CDR3 totals 13 residues. The CDR3 loop reads CASSFRRADTQYF. The CDR3 bases are TGTGCCAGCAGCTTTAGACGGGCGGATACGCAGTATTTT. Full variable domain (outside the CDR3, taken from reference TRBV11-1 and TRBJ2-3): EAEVAQSPRYKITEKSQAVAFWCDPISGHATLYWYRQILGQGPELLVQFQDESVVDDSQLPKDRFSAERLKGVDSTLKIQPAELGDSAMYLCASSFRRADTQYFGPGTRLTVL.

This chain joins TRBV9 and TRBJ1-1; 7 bases fit TRBD1. The J segment lost 5 bases and the V segment lost 4 bases, leaving 8 bases of the junction unmatched. CDR1 and CDR2 (germline): SGDLS, YYNGEE. This CDR3 region has 14 residues. The CDR3 sequence is CASSPRQGETEAFF. The CDR3 DNA sequence: TGTGCCAGCAGCCCCAGACAGGGCGAGACTGAAGCTTTCTTT.

The chain has TRBV9 and TRBJ2-3; TRBD2 aligns across 10 bases. This CDR3 has 16 residues. The V gene's germline CDR1 is SGDLS and CDR2 YYNGEE. V was pared by 3 bases and J by 1 base, with 5 bases of the junction left unmatched. The CDR3 DNA reads TGTGCCAGCAGCGAGGGGCTAGCGGGAGGCACAGATACGCAGTATTTT. Its translation: CASSEGLAGGTDTQYF. The full variable domain, with the rest looked up from reference TRBV9 and TRBJ2-3, is DSGVTQTPKHLITATGQRVTLRCSPRSGDLSVYWYQQSLDQGLQFLIQYYNGEERAKGNILERFSAQQFPDLHSELNLSSLELGDSALYFCASSEGLAGGTDTQYFGPGTRLTVL.

The V and J genes are TRBV7-2 and TRBJ2-5; D is perhaps TRBD1 or TRBD2 (5 bases each). V was trimmed by 0 bases and J by 5 bases, leaving 13 bases between them. CDR1 is SGHTA, CDR2 FQGNSA, per germline. This CDR3 has 15 residues. CDR3 nucleotide sequence: TGTGCCAGCAGCTTAGCGGGACCCCCAGGGGAGACCCAGTACTTC. This sequence encodes CASSLAGPPGETQYF.

This clone was observed a single time. The J gene is TRBJ1-2, the V gene TRBV5-6; TRBD1 might be the D (5 bases). CDR3 length equals 15 residues. Trimming left V 0 bases short and J 8 bases short, with 17 bases between. The germline gives CDR1 SGHDT, CDR2 YYEEEE. The CDR3 sequence is CASSLASGTGGGYTF. For the CDR3, the DNA is TGTGCCAGCAGCTTGGCCTCGGGGACCGGCGGGGGCTACACCTTC.

V gene TRBV10-2 combines with J gene TRBJ1-1; maybe TRBD1 (5 bases). CDR1 is WSHSY, CDR2 SAAADI, per germline. V lost 9 bases and J 3 bases, leaving 14 bases between the germline ends. The CDR3 spans 13 residues. The CDR3 sequence: CASGRDLYTEAFF. The CDR3 DNA follows: TGCGCCAGTGGCAGGGACCTGTACACTGAAGCTTTCTTT.

V usage is TRBV28 and J usage is TRBJ2-3, with 8 bases aligning to TRBD1. After removal of 6 bases from V and 4 bases from J, the junction contained 15 bases not matched to a gene. Germline V gene data show CDR1 as MDHEN and CDR2 as SYDVKM. The CDR3 is 17 amino acids. CDR3 sequence reads: CASSMLLWDRTSDTQYF. Here the CDR3 DNA reads TGTGCCAGCAGCATGCTGCTCTGGGACAGGACATCAGATACGCAGTATTTT.

This rearrangement joins TRBV30 to TRBJ1-3; D gene unclear. This CDR3 comprises 16 residues. Germline values: CDR1 GTSNPN, CDR2 SVGIG (reference sequence). With 3 bases removed from V and 0 bases from J, the gap between germline ends came to 15 bases. The CDR3 is CAWRTLGVPSGNTIYF. The CDR3 coding sequence is TGTGCCTGGAGGACCCTCGGGGTTCCCTCTGGAAACACCATATATTTT.

The chain carries TRBV6-6 and TRBJ2-4; either TRBD1 or TRBD2 may fit D (5 bases each). The CDR3 length is 16 residues. V lost 5 bases and J lost 0, with 14 bases in between. From germline, CDR1 is MNHNY and CDR2 SVGAGI (reference sequence). This CDR3 is CASSKAGTEAKNIQYF. The CDR3 bases are TGTGCCAGCAGTAAGGCCGGGACGGAAGCCAAAAACATTCAGTACTTC.

CDR3: CASSLQLNTEAFF. The CDR3 nucleotides are TGTGCCAGCAGTTTACAGCTGAACACTGAAGCTTTCTTT. This chain uses TRBV27 with TRBJ1-1, with D unresolved. The V end lost 2 bases, the J end lost 0 bases, and 4 bases lay between the germline ends. CDR3 length equals 13 residues. Germline lookup yields CDR1 MNHEY and CDR2 SMNVEV (reference sequence).

The rearrangement joins TRBV7-9 to TRBJ2-5; possibly TRBD2 for D (5 bases). Trimming left V 5 bases short and J 2 bases short, with 15 bases between. Per germline, CDR1 SEHNR and CDR2 FQNEAQ (reference sequence). This CDR3 is 15 amino acids long. The CDR3: CASSAGAGYQETQYF. The CDR3 DNA sequence: TGTGCCAGCAGCGCCGGTGCGGGCTATCAAGAGACCCAGTACTTC.

CDR3 sequence reads: CASSQDEYGTSDSYEQYV. The DNA for the CDR3 is TGCGCCAGCAGCCAAGATGAGTATGGGACCTCTGACTCCTACGAGCAGTACGTC. The chain links TRBV4-1 to TRBJ2-7; D is possibly TRBD1 or TRBD2 (5 bases each). The CDR3 loop spans 18 amino acids. Trimming removed 0 bases from V and 0 bases from J, with 18 bases in between. Germline V gene lookup returns CDR1 MGHRA and CDR2 YSYEKL.

This clone was recorded only once. The chain couples TRBV13 to TRBJ2-3; 14 bases agree with TRBD2. Trimming cost V 5 bases and J 3 bases; bases outside gene matches: 7. The CDR3 covers 17 residues. Per the germline V gene, CDR1 is PRHDT and CDR2 is FYEKMQ (reference sequence). The CDR3 DNA reads TGTGCCAGCAGCCTACGACTAGCGGGAGGGCCGACAGATACGCAGTATTTT. Its translation is CASSLRLAGGPTDTQYF.

This clone was observed a single time. The gene calls are TRBV5-1 and TRBJ1-6, with 10 bases identical to TRBD1. The CDR3 is 16 residues long. Germline trimming cut 0 bases from V and 8 bases from J; bases unmatched to any gene: 5. Germline lookup yields CDR1 SGHRS and CDR2 YFSETQ. DNA of the CDR3: TGCGCCAGCAGCTTGGGGGACAGGGGTTATGATTCACCCCTCCACTTT. It codes for CASSLGDRGYDSPLHF.

The rearrangement joins TRBV19 to TRBJ1-5; D is undetermined. This CDR3 has 14 residues. Per the germline V gene, CDR1 is LNHDA and CDR2 is SQIVND (reference sequence). V lost 1 base and J 0 bases, leaving 4 bases between the germline ends. The CDR3 DNA reads TGTGCCAGTAGTATAGGCAGTAGCAATCAGCCCCAGCATTTT. This gives the protein CASSIGSSNQPQHF.

J is TRBJ1-2 and V is TRBV30; D uncertain. Germline CDR1 GTSNPN, CDR2 SVGIG (reference sequence). The V end lost 0 bases, the J end lost 4 bases, and 9 bases lay between the germline ends. This CDR3 region has 13 residues. In DNA, the CDR3 is TGTGCCTGGAGTGTACCTAGAATCTATGGCTACACCTTC. Its translation: CAWSVPRIYGYTF.

The rearrangement joins TRBV7-3 to TRBJ2-1; possible D gene TRBD2, 5 bases. Germline V CDR1 and CDR2: SGHTA, FQGTGA. The CDR3 totals 14 residues. The ends were cut back, 4 bases at V and 3 bases at J, with 10 bases in the middle. DNA for the CDR3: TGTGCCAGCAGCTGGAGCGGAGACTACAATGAGCAGTTCTTC. Translating it yields CASSWSGDYNEQFF.

This sequence joins TRBV6-1 and TRBJ2-7; D may be TRBD1 or TRBD2 (5 bases each). Trimming removed 4 bases from V and 4 bases from J, with 17 bases in between. Per germline, CDR1 MNHNS and CDR2 SASEGT. This CDR3 is built from 15 residues. The CDR3 nucleotides read TGTGCCAGCAGTGTCTTTCGAGGGGCCGATTACGAGCAGTACTTC. Translation gives CASSVFRGADYEQYF.

The chain links TRBV29-1 to TRBJ2-7; no definite D call. The CDR3 is 12 amino acids. Looked up from germline, CDR1 is SQVTM and CDR2 is ANQGSEA. V lost 1 base and J lost 5, with 9 bases in between. CDR3 coding DNA: TGCAGCGTTGAAGGGCCACCGGACGAGCAGTACTTC. Protein sequence: CSVEGPPDEQYF.

The rearrangement uses TRBV6-6 and TRBJ1-5, with D possibly TRBD1 on 6 matching bases. The CDR3 has 14 residues. CDR1 is MNHNY and CDR2 is SVGAGI in the germline V gene (reference sequence). Trimming left V 3 bases short and J 3 bases short, with 9 bases between. The CDR3: CASSYRDNNQPQHF. CDR3 DNA: TGTGCCAGCAGTTATAGGGACAACAATCAGCCCCAGCATTTT.

V is TRBV6-6 and J is TRBJ2-3; D is uncertain. Germline CDR1 is MNHNY and CDR2 is SVGAGI (reference sequence). The CDR3 loop spans 12 amino acids. Trimming removed 10 bases at V and 0 bases at J, with 8 bases between. For the CDR3, the DNA is TGTGCCACCTTGGACAGCACAGATACGCAGTATTTT. It encodes CATLDSTDTQYF.

The sample holds one count of this clone. The rearrangement joins TRBV7-8 to TRBJ2-3; D is undetermined. The length of the CDR3 is 15 residues. Looked up from germline, CDR1 is SGHVS and CDR2 is FQNEAQ. The V end lost 2 bases, the J end lost 0 bases, and 9 bases lay between the germline ends. CDR3 DNA: TGTGCCAGCAGCTTACAGGAGTCTAGCACAGATACGCAGTATTTT. Amino acids: CASSLQESSTDTQYF.